The rows below give T cell receptor beta chains drawn from one sample of a study of cytomegalovirus exposure and HLA in healthy donors. Produced via immunoSEQ multiplex PCR; TCRdb's table is partial and in-frame only. Of over 150,000 clones in the sample, more than 65% were seen once. Sequencing was carried out using PBMCs. Source of these receptors: a woman between 45 and 60 years old in good health and CMV-seronegative. CDR3s include the opening cysteine and the closing phenylalanine or tryptophan. The order of the fields is clone size, V gene, D gene, J gene, CDR3 protein, CDR3 DNA. A D gene is named only where the DNA matches it firmly. Clone size is not always given. Where it is, it says once, few, many or a class for expanded clones.

.	TRBV28	.	TRBJ2-7	CASSYGGKSIEQYF	TGTGCCAGCAGTTACGGGGGTAAATCTATCGAGCAGTACTTC
.	TRBV9	.	TRBJ2-1	CASSVDPVSYNEQFF	TGTGCCAGCAGCGTAGATCCCGTGTCCTACAATGAGCAGTTCTTC
.	TRBV2	TRBD2	TRBJ2-5	CASSEALLAGVDKETQYF	TGTGCCAGCAGTGAAGCGCTTCTAGCGGGAGTAGATAAAGAGACCCAGTACTTC
.	TRBV27	.	TRBJ1-1	CASSFKGYTEAFF	TGTGCCAGCAGTTTTAAGGGGTACACTGAAGCTTTCTTT
.	TRBV28	TRBD1	TRBJ1-1	CASANPPGQGPTEAFF	TGTGCCAGCGCAAACCCACCCGGACAGGGCCCCACTGAAGCTTTCTTT
once	TRBV2	.	TRBJ1-2	CASSEQGKGSTPLYGYTF	TGTGCCAGCAGTGAACAGGGAAAAGGATCGACGCCCCTCTATGGCTACACCTTC
.	TRBV13	TRBD2	TRBJ2-1	CASSGLGRANEQFF	TGTGCCAGCAGCGGGTTAGGGAGGGCCAATGAGCAGTTCTTC
once	TRBV6-6	.	TRBJ2-7	CASRYGRGSSYEQYF	TGTGCCAGCAGATATGGGCGGGGCAGCTCCTACGAGCAGTACTTC
.	TRBV5-1	.	TRBJ1-4	CASSLGPTRGVEKLFF	TGCGCCAGCAGCTTGGGTCCCACCAGGGGTGTTGAAAAACTGTTTTTT
.	TRBV5-1	TRBD1	TRBJ2-1	CASSFGSGGYNEQFF	TGCGCCAGCAGCTTTGGATCAGGGGGCTACAATGAGCAGTTCTTC
.	TRBV7-9	TRBD1	TRBJ1-2	CASSSAGGARGYTF	TGTGCCAGCAGCTCAGCAGGGGGCGCTCGTGGCTACACCTTC
.	TRBV7-2	TRBD1	TRBJ1-1	CASSRQGLNTEAFF	TGTGCCAGCAGCCGACAGGGGCTGAACACTGAAGCTTTCTTT
.	TRBV11-3	.	TRBJ2-2	CASSLTRDTGELFF	TGTGCCAGCAGCTTAACCAGGGATACCGGGGAGCTGTTTTTT
.	TRBV27	TRBD1	TRBJ1-2	CASSSSRGFYGYTF	TGTGCCAGCAGTTCGTCCAGGGGGTTCTATGGCTACACCTTC
.	TRBV4-2	.	TRBJ2-1	CASSQVIVADTPTSYNEQFF	TGTGCCAGCAGCCAAGTAATCGTAGCGGACACCCCCACCTCCTACAATGAGCAGTTCTTC
.	TRBV5-6	.	TRBJ2-3	CASSFGSRGRSDTQYF	TGTGCCAGCAGCTTTGGGAGCAGGGGTAGATCAGATACGCAGTATTTT
.	TRBV5-6	.	TRBJ1-6	CASTLGRDSPLHF	TGTGCCAGCACCCTAGGCAGGGATTCACCCCTCCACTTT
.	TRBV7-7	TRBD1	TRBJ2-2	CASTLVGDRVNTGELFF	TGTGCCAGCACCCTAGTCGGGGACAGGGTGAACACCGGGGAGCTGTTTTTT
.	TRBV19	.	TRBJ2-7	CASSPGQDYEQYF	TGTGCCAGTAGTCCGGGACAAGACTACGAGCAGTACTTC
.	TRBV4-3	TRBD1	TRBJ1-1	CASSSQGALNTEAFF	TGCGCCAGCAGCTCTCAGGGGGCGCTGAACACTGAAGCTTTCTTT
.	TRBV5-8	.	TRBJ2-7	CASSLEQGWGALEQYF	TGTGCCAGCAGCCTGGAACAGGGATGGGGCGCCCTCGAGCAGTACTTC
once	TRBV7-2	TRBD2	TRBJ2-5	CASSLVTLTSGGARETQYF	TGTGCCAGCAGCTTAGTTACCCTGACTAGCGGGGGGGCTAGAGAGACCCAGTACTTC
.	TRBV14	.	TRBJ1-2	CASMNSGGYGYTF	TGTGCCAGCATGAACAGCGGGGGGTATGGCTACACCTTC
.	TRBV19	.	TRBJ1-4	CASSWGATNEKLFF	TGTGCCAGCTCGTGGGGGGCAACTAATGAAAAACTGTTTTTT
.	TRBV7-2	.	TRBJ2-1	CASSFQATSYNEQFF	TGTGCCAGCAGCTTCCAGGCCACTTCCTACAATGAGCAGTTCTTC
.	TRBV28	.	TRBJ1-5	CASSLGMQGQPQHF	TGTGCCAGCAGTTTGGGTATGCAGGGTCAGCCCCAGCATTTT
.	TRBV19	.	TRBJ1-5	CASSIFLESNQPQHF	TGTGCCAGTAGTATATTCTTGGAGAGCAATCAGCCCCAGCATTTT
.	TRBV18	.	TRBJ2-2	CASSPGQTNTGELFF	TGTGCCAGCTCACCTGGGCAGACGAACACCGGGGAGCTGTTTTTT
.	TRBV27	.	TRBJ2-5	CASSLSRGTETQYF	TGTGCCAGCAGTTTATCACGGGGTACGGAGACCCAGTACTTC
.	TRBV7-9	.	TRBJ1-1	CASSVTYAANTEAFF	TGTGCCAGCAGCGTGACCTACGCGGCGAACACTGAAGCTTTCTTT
.	TRBV19	TRBD1	TRBJ1-1	CASSWDRGGTEAFF	TGTGCCAGTAGCTGGGACAGGGGTGGGACTGAAGCTTTCTTT
once	TRBV18	TRBD1	TRBJ2-1	CASSPSGTGGNEQFF	TGTGCCAGCTCACCCTCCGGGACAGGGGGCAATGAGCAGTTCTTC
.	TRBV21-1	.	TRBJ1-2	CASSMRQGAHYGYTF	TGTGCCAGCAGCATGCGACAGGGGGCTCACTATGGCTACACCTTC